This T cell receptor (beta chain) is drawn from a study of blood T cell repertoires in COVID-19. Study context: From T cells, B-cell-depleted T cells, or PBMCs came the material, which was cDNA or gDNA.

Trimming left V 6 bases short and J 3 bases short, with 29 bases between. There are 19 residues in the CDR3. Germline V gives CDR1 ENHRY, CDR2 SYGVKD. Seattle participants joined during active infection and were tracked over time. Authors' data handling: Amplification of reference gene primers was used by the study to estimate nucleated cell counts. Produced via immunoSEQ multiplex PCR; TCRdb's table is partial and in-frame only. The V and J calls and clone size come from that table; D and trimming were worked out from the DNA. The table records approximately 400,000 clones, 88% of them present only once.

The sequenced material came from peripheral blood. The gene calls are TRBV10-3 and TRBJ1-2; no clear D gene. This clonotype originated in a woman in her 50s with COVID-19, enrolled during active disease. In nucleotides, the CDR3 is TGTGCCATCAGCTGGGCCCCGTGGGCGCTCCAAACCTCCGACTATGGCTACACCTTC. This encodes CAISWAPWALQTSDYGYTF.